These T cell receptor beta chains were read from a single sample in a study of cytomegalovirus exposure and HLA in healthy donors. Assay: immunoSEQ multiplex PCR; the TCRdb copy retains only in-frame clones and omits some. The sample carries 210,000 or so clones, over 75% recorded once. Input material: PBMCs. These receptors were taken from a girl aged 2 to 9 in good health and CMV-seronegative. CDR3s include the opening cysteine and the closing phenylalanine or tryptophan. A D gene is named only where the DNA matches it firmly. Size values are once, few and many counts, or a class for expanded clones, and some rows have none.

d_gene,v_gene,j_gene,abundance,CDR3nt,CDR3aa
NA,TRBV5-6,TRBJ1-3,NA,TGTGCCAGCAGCTTTGGACAGATCTCTGGAAACACCATATATTTT,CASSFGQISGNTIYF
NA,TRBV19,TRBJ1-6,NA,TGTGCCAGTAGTACCTCAGGAGGTGATTCACCCCTCCACTTT,CASSTSGGDSPLHF
TRBD2,TRBV4-1,TRBJ2-5,NA,TGCGCCAGCAGCTCCGGGACTAGCGGGAAAGAGACCCAGTACTTC,CASSSGTSGKETQYF
NA,TRBV7-9,TRBJ2-1,NA,TGTGCCAGCAGCTTGACTAGAATGGATGAGCAGTTCTTC,CASSLTRMDEQFF
NA,TRBV19,TRBJ2-3,NA,TGTGCCAGTAGTATAGATCGAGGGGGTGCACAGTATTTT,CASSIDRGGAQYF
TRBD1,TRBV27,TRBJ1-1,NA,TGTGCCAGTATGGGGGACAGGCCCGGGGCTGAAGCTTTCTTT,CASMGDRPGAEAFF
NA,TRBV10-2,TRBJ1-2,once,TGCGCCAGCAAACCTGGGACATCCTATGGCTACACCTTC,CASKPGTSYGYTF
NA,TRBV2,TRBJ1-2,NA,TGTGCCAGCAGCGCCTCGTGGGGGCTAGGTGGCTACACCTTC,CASSASWGLGGYTF
NA,TRBV15,TRBJ2-5,NA,TGTGCCACCAGCAGAGGCCGTGGGTGGCCACCGATGGAGGGTGAGACCCAGTACTTC,CATSRGRGWPPMEGETQYF
NA,TRBV29-1,TRBJ1-1,NA,TGCAGCGTCCGAGGGAGGGCTACTACTGAAGCTTTCTTT,CSVRGRATTEAFF
NA,TRBV6-1,TRBJ2-7,NA,TGTGCCAGCAGTGACCAACTTCAATCTGCGAGCGAGCAGTACTTC,CASSDQLQSASEQYF
TRBD1,TRBV25-1,TRBJ1-6,NA,TGTGCCAGCAGTGGAGACAGGGGCTGGGGGAATTCACCCCTCCACTTT,CASSGDRGWGNSPLHF
TRBD2,TRBV5-1,TRBJ2-7,NA,TGCGCCAGCAGCTTTTTGAGCGGGGGGAGCTCCTACGAGCAGTACTTC,CASSFLSGGSSYEQYF
TRBD1,TRBV6-5,TRBJ1-2,NA,TGTGCCAGCAGTTTGGACAGGGCTTACGGCTACACCTTC,CASSLDRAYGYTF
TRBD1,TRBV9,TRBJ1-3,NA,TGTGCCAGCAGCGTAGAGAGGGGGCTCAGTGGAAACACCATATATTTT,CASSVERGLSGNTIYF
NA,TRBV6-5,TRBJ1-1,NA,TGTGCCAGCACCATACCTGGCAGAATGAACACTGAAGCTTTCTTT,CASTIPGRMNTEAFF
TRBD2,TRBV5-1,TRBJ2-5,NA,TGCGCCAGCAGCTTGGATATAGCGGGAACAACCCGAGAGACCCAGTACTTC,CASSLDIAGTTRETQYF